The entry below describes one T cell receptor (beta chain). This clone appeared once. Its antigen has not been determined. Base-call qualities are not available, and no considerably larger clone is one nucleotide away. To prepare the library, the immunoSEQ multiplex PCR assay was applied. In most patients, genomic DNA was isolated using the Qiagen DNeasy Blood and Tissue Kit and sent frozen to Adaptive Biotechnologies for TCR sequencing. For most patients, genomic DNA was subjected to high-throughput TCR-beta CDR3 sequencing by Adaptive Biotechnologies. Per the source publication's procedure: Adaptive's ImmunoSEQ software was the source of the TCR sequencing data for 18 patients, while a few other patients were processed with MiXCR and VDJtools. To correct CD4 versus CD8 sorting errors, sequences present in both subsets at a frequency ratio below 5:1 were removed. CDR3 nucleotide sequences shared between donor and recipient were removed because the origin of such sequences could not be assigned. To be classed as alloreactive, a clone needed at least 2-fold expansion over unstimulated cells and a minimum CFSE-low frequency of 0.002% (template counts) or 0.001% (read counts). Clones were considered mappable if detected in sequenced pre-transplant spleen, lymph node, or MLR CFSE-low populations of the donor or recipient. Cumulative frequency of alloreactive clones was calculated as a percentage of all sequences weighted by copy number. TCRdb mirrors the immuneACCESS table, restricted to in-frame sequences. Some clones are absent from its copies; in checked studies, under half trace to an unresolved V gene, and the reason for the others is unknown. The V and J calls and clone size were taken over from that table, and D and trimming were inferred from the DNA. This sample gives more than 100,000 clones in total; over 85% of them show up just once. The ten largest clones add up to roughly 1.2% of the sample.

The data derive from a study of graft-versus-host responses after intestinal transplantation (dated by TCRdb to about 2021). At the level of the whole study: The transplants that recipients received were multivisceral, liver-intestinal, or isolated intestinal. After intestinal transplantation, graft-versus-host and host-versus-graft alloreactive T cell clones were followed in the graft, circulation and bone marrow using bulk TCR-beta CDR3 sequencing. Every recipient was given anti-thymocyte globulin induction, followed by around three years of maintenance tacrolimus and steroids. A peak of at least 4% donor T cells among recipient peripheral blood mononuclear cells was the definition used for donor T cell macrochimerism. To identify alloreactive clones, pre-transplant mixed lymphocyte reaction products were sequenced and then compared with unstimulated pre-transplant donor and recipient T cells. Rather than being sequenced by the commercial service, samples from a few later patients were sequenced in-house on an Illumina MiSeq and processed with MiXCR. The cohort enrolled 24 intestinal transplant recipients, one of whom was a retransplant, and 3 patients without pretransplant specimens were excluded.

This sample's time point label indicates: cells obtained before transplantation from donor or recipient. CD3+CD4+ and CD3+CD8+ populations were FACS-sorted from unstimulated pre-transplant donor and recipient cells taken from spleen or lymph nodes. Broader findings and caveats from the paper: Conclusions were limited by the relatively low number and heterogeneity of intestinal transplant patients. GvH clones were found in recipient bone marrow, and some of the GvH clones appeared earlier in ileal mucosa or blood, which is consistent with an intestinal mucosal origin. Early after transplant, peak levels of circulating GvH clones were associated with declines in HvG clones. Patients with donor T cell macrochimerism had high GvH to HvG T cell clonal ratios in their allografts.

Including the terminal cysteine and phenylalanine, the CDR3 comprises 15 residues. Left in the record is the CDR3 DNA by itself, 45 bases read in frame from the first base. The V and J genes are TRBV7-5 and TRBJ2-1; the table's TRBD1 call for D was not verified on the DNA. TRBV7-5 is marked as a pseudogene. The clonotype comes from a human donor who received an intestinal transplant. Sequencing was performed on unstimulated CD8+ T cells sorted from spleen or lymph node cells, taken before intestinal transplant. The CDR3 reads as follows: CVRSLVTPETPPQFF. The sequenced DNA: TGTGTCAGAAGCTTAGTGACACCAGAAACCCCCCCGCAGTTCTTC.